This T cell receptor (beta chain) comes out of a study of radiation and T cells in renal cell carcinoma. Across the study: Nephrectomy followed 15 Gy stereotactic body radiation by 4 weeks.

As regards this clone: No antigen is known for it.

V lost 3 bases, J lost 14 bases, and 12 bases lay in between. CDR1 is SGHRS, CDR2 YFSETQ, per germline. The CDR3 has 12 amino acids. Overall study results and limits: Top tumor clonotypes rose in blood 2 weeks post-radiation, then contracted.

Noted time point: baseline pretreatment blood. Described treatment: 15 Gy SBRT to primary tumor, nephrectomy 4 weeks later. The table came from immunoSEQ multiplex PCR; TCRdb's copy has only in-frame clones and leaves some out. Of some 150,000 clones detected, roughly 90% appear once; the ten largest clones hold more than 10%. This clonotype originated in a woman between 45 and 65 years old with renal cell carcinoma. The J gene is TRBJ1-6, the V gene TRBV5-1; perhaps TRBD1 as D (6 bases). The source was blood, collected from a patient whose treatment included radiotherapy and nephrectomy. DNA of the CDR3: TGCGCCAGCAGCTCCCGCACAGGGTCCCTCCACTTT. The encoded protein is CASSSRTGSLHF.